The following is a T cell receptor (beta chain) sequence with its context. Its antigen is as yet unknown. This entry belongs to a study of T cell responses to AZD1222 COVID-19 vaccine. Repertoires were generated with immunoSEQ multiplex PCR, while TCRdb's copy carries only in-frame clones and drops some. Here the sample spans about 260,000 clones, roughly 93% being singletons. Overall study results and limits: After two AZD1222 doses, spike-specific TCR breadth and depth rose versus day 0.

The V gene lost 7 bases and the J gene lost 2 bases, with 12 bases spanning the gap. The CDR3 runs to 14 residues. Germline lookup yields CDR1 SNHLY and CDR2 FYNNEI. The chain uses TRBV2 and TRBJ1-5; D unresolved. Sample: peripheral blood, taken on day 0 of AZD1222 vaccination. The origin of this receptor is an adult in good health. CDR3: CASTGEGGNQPQHF. The CDR3 bases are TGTGCCAGCACCGGGGAGGGAGGCAATCAGCCCCAGCATTTT.